The 24 T cell receptor beta chains given below trace back to one sample, sequenced in a study of blood T cells in healthy people across ages. A sample-barcoded 5' primer and a J-beta primer mix were used in a second PCR of roughly 7 to 11 cycles. TCRdb re-analysed the 5' RACE reads in MiXCR, keeping a single row per CDR3 protein. Of roughly 800,000 distinct CDR3 sequences listed, about 53% are singletons. The source material was blood. The source is an elderly man in good health.

This clonotype has just a few counts. The chain uses TRBV21-1 and TRBJ1-2; the table's D call of TRBD1 was not tested on the DNA. TRBV21-1 is a recognized pseudogene. The CDR3 is made up of 14 amino acids. This CDR3 is CASSLKGRLYGYTF. CDR3 bases: TGTGCCAGCAGCCTCAAGGGGCGTCTCTATGGCTACACCTTC.

V usage is TRBV28 and J usage is TRBJ2-2, with D possibly being TRBD2 (5 bases). In germline, CDR1 is MDHEN, CDR2 SYDVKM. Trimming left V 7 bases short and J 1 base short, with 10 bases between. This CDR3 comprises 14 residues. The chain's CDR3 is CASKAAGNTGELFF. DNA of the CDR3: TGTGCCAGCAAGGCGGCGGGGAACACCGGGGAGCTGTTTTTT.

V gene TRBV30 combines with J gene TRBJ2-1; D perhaps matches TRBD1 (6 bases). The length of the CDR3 is 14 residues. Germline V lookup: CDR1 GTSNPN, CDR2 SVGIG (reference sequence). Trimming left V 2 bases short and J 9 bases short, with 17 bases between. CDR3 loop: CAWSLSGAEAEQFF. As DNA, the CDR3 is TGTGCCTGGAGTCTGTCAGGGGCTGAAGCTGAGCAGTTCTTC. Drawing the rest from reference TRBV30 and TRBJ2-1, the complete variable domain is SQTIHQWPATLVQPVGSPLSLECTVEGTSNPNLYWYRQAAGRGLQLLFYSVGIGQISSEVPQNLSASRPQDRQFILSSKKLLLSDSGFYLCAWSLSGAEAEQFFGPGTRLTVL.

The rearrangement uses TRBV6-5 and TRBJ2-7, with 9 positions matching TRBD2. J gave up 3 bases and V 0 bases, and 3 bases lay outside the gene matches. The CDR3 length is 15 residues. The V gene's germline CDR1 is MNHEY and CDR2 SVGAGI. CDR3 nucleotide sequence: TGTGCCAGCAGTTACTCCGGGACTAGCAGCTACGAGCAGTACTTC. Encoded protein: CASSYSGTSSYEQYF.

This sequence joins TRBV7-2 and TRBJ2-4; 12 bases align to TRBD1. The assigned J gene may be wrong: the sequence end matches TRBJ2-5 better. The CDR3 runs to 15 residues. Germline V CDR1 and CDR2: SGHTA, FQGNSA. The CDR3 sequence is CASSLVGTGGETQYF. The CDR3 DNA sequence: TGTGCCAGCAGCTTAGTTGGGACAGGGGGCGAGACCCAGTACTTC.

The CDR3 sequence: CASSPPYRVKYEQYF. The CDR3 bases are TGTGCCAGCAGTCCCCCGTACAGGGTAAAGTACGAGCAGTACTTC. The chain is built from TRBV28 and TRBJ2-5; D may be TRBD1 (6 bases). The J call could be wrong; TRBJ2-7 is a better fit for the DNA end. Germline CDR1 reads MDHEN; CDR2 reads SYDVKM. The length of the CDR3 is 15 residues.

In this sample, this clonotype turned up a few times. The V call is TRBV12-3 or TRBV12-4, the J call TRBJ2-1; D is tentatively TRBD1 or TRBD2 (5 bases each). Trimming pared 7 bases from V and 13 bases from J, leaving 23 bases between. There are 14 residues in the CDR3. This CDR3 reads CASIPFWGPRGQFF. For the CDR3, the DNA is TGTGCCAGCATCCCTTTTTGGGGCCCCCGGGGTCAGTTCTTC.

Remarks on this clonotype: It may be a read error: a sequence one base away is much more abundant. This rearrangement joins TRBV7-3 to TRBJ2-3; perhaps TRBD2 as D (5 bases). In germline, CDR1 is SGHTA, CDR2 FQGTGA. The CDR3 runs 14 residues. Written as DNA, the CDR3 is TGTGCCGGCAGCTTAACCGGGAATGCAGATACGCAGTATTTT. This translates into CAGSLTGNADTQYF.

In its sample, this clonotype was seen a few times. The genes are TRBV29-1 and TRBJ1-4; D not certain. The V and J ends lost 4 bases and 5 bases respectively, with 8 bases between them. The germline V gene encodes CDR1 SQVTM and CDR2 ANQGSEA. The CDR3 extends over 12 amino acids. CDR3 nucleotides: TGCAGCGTTGCGACGGAGAATGAAAAACTGTTTTTT. This gives the protein CSVATENEKLFF.

The table lists this clonotype with a few counts. The gene calls are TRBV27 and TRBJ1-2; TRBD1 aligns across 8 bases. This CDR3 is built from 13 residues. J gave up 7 bases and V 6 bases, and 7 bases lay outside the gene matches. Germline V CDR1 and CDR2: MNHEY, SMNVEV (reference sequence). CDR3 in DNA: TGTGCCAGCAGGCGGGGACAGGCCACTGGCTACACCTTC. Its translation is CASRRGQATGYTF.

The J gene is TRBJ2-1, the V gene TRBV3-1, with 12 bases matching TRBD2. This CDR3 comprises 15 residues. V shed 1 base and J 9 bases; nucleotides not matched to a gene: 4. The V gene's germline CDR1 is LGHDT and CDR2 YNNKEL (reference sequence). The CDR3 loop reads CASSQGLAGVGEQFF. As DNA, the CDR3 is TGTGCCAGCAGCCAAGGACTAGCGGGAGTAGGTGAGCAGTTCTTC.

The rearrangement joins TRBV6-1 to TRBJ1-2; 7 nucleotides agree with TRBD1. The CDR3 contains 16 residues. V trimming: 4 bases; J trimming: 2 bases; junction bases outside the gene matches: 10. Germline V gene data show CDR1 as MNHNS and CDR2 as SASEGT. The CDR3 sequence: CASSGGDSSTNYGYTF. DNA for the CDR3: TGTGCCAGCAGTGGGGGGGACAGTTCCACCAACTATGGCTACACCTTC.

The chain links TRBV27 to TRBJ2-2; possible D gene TRBD1, 5 bases. The ends were cut back, 8 bases at V and 5 bases at J, with 15 bases in the middle. The CDR3 spans 14 residues. Germline assignment: CDR1 MNHEY and CDR2 SMNVEV (reference sequence). The CDR3 here is CASGSGYGTGELFF. The DNA of the CDR3 is TGTGCCAGCGGATCAGGGTATGGTACCGGGGAGCTGTTTTTT.

In nucleotides, the CDR3 is TGCAGTGCTAGAGGGAACTCCTACAATGAGCAGTACTTC. This translates into CSARGNSYNEQYF. V usage is TRBV20-1 and J usage is TRBJ2-1; D is unresolved. TRBJ2-7 explains the end of the DNA better; the J call may be wrong. The CDR3 spans 13 residues. The germline V gene encodes CDR1 DFQATT and CDR2 SNEGSKA (reference sequence).

On this clonotype: The junction differs from germline at one of its ends, possibly a read error. The gene calls are TRBV27 and TRBJ2-3; possibly TRBD2 for D (6 bases). The CDR3 consists of 15 residues. Germline V gene sequence: CDR1 MNHEY, CDR2 SMNVEV (reference sequence). The CDR3 loop reads CASSSPGGSTETQYF. The CDR3 DNA sequence: TGTGCCAGCAGTTCCCCCGGGGGTAGCACAGAGACGCAGTATTTT.

This clonotype was detected only a few times. The chain combines TRBV29-1 with TRBJ2-2; TRBD2 matches at 7 bases. This CDR3 spans 14 amino acids. The V segment lost 2 bases and the J segment 6 bases; nucleotides outside the gene matches: 6. Germline values: CDR1 SQVTM, CDR2 ANQGSEA. The CDR3: CSVESGGNPGELFF. The CDR3 DNA is TGCAGCGTTGAATCGGGGGGTAATCCCGGGGAGCTGTTTTTT.

The chain links TRBV16 to TRBJ1-2, with 7 bases fitting TRBD1. After removal of 8 bases from V and 1 base from J, the junction contained 10 bases not matched to a gene. The CDR3 sequence is 15 residues long. Germline lookup yields CDR1 KGHSY and CDR2 FQNENV. CDR3 amino acids: CASRLPGQINYGYTF. CDR3 DNA sequence: TGTGCCAGCCGATTACCGGGACAGATTAACTATGGCTACACCTTC.

This clonotype has only one observation. V is TRBV28 and J is TRBJ2-7; D perhaps matches TRBD1 (6 bases). The last part of the DNA fits TRBJ2-4 better; the J call may be wrong. Germline V lookup: CDR1 MDHEN, CDR2 SYDVKM. The CDR3 sequence is 13 residues long. CDR3 loop: CASSFRGGNIQYF. The CDR3 nucleotides are TGTGCCAGCAGTTTCAGGGGCGGAAACATTCAGTACTTC.

The rearrangement uses TRBV3-1 and TRBJ2-7; 10 bases fit TRBD2. CDR1 and CDR2 (germline): LGHDT, YNNKEL (reference sequence). CDR3 length: 17 residues. The V gene end was trimmed by 3 bases and the J gene end by 1 base; junction bases not matched to a gene: 9. CDR3 region: CASSHSSGSLWSYEQYF. As DNA, the CDR3 is TGTGCCAGCAGCCACTCTAGCGGGAGTTTATGGTCCTACGAGCAGTACTTC.

This clonotype was seen a handful of times. This chain joins TRBV20-1 and TRBJ2-1, with 10 bases fitting TRBD2. The V segment lost 5 bases and the J segment 2 bases; nucleotides outside the gene matches: 3. Per the germline V gene, CDR1 is DFQATT and CDR2 is SNEGSKA (reference sequence). This CDR3 is 14 amino acids long. The CDR3 nucleotides are TGCAGTGCTGGAGCGGGAGGGACCTACAATGAGCAGTTCTTC. Amino acid sequence: CSAGAGGTYNEQFF.

In DNA, the CDR3 is TGTGCCAGCAGGGGGGCCAGCTACAATGAGCAGTTCTTC. It codes for CASRGASYNEQFF. The rearrangement links TRBV28 to TRBJ2-1, with a possible D match to TRBD1 (6 bases). The germline V gene encodes CDR1 MDHEN and CDR2 SYDVKM. CDR3 length: 13 residues. V was pared by 6 bases and J by 3 bases, with 9 bases between. Drawing the rest from reference TRBV28 and TRBJ2-1, the complete variable domain is DVKVTQSSRYLVKRTGEKVFLECVQDMDHENMFWYRQDPGLGLRLIYFSYDVKMKEKGDIPEGYSVSREKKERFSLILESASTNQTSMYLCASRGASYNEQFFGPGTRLTVL.

The chain joins TRBV20-1 to TRBJ2-5; D tentatively fits TRBD1 or TRBD2 (5 bases each). Trimming took 3 bases from V and 9 from J, leaving 11 bases between them. Germline lookup yields CDR1 DFQATT and CDR2 SNEGSKA (reference sequence). The CDR3 consists of 11 residues. This chain's CDR3 is CSASGTGPQYF. In DNA, the CDR3 is TGCAGTGCTAGTGGGACGGGACCCCAGTACTTC.

The chain joins TRBV5-4 to TRBJ1-4, with 10 bases fitting TRBD1. Germline CDR1 and CDR2: SGHNT and YYREEE (reference sequence). J lost 5 bases, V lost 5 bases, and 9 bases had no gene match. The CDR3 totals 16 residues. The CDR3 sequence: CASSPPPGQGNEKLFF. The CDR3 region has the DNA TGTGCCAGCAGTCCACCCCCGGGACAGGGGAATGAAAAACTGTTTTTT. Full variable domain (rest looked up from reference TRBV5-4 and TRBJ1-4): ETGVTQSPTHLIKTRGQQVTLRCSSQSGHNTVSWYQQALGQGPQFIFQYYREEENGRGNFPPRFSGLQFPNYSSELNVNALELDDSALYLCASSPPPGQGNEKLFFGSGTQLSVL.

The chain combines TRBV6-5 with TRBJ2-7; D unclear. Trimming shortened V by 0 bases and J by 5 bases, and 11 bases separated the two germline ends. CDR3 length: 14 residues. Germline V gene sequence: CDR1 MNHEY, CDR2 SVGAGI. The CDR3 DNA follows: TGTGCCAGCAGTTACTCGGGTTTTAGGAACGAGCAGTACTTC. This codes for CASSYSGFRNEQYF.